This T cell receptor (beta chain) was found in a study of shared clonotypes between healthy human individuals. Findings and caveats of the study: Clonotype sharing across a few donors was observed for roughly 5% of naive CD4 clonotypes.

Adult Caucasians living in Nashville, Tennessee made up all of the donors. TCRdb's table, derived via immunoSEQ multiplex PCR, lists solely in-frame clones and lacks some. The sample consists of about 1.1 million clones, roughly 80% of them appearing once. With respect to this clone: Its antigen is as yet unknown.

This CDR3 has 15 amino acids. CDR1 is MNHEY, CDR2 SMNVEV, per germline (reference sequence). The ends were cut back, 3 bases at V and 0 bases at J, with 12 bases in the middle. Sequencing used memory CD4+ T cells from PBMCs. Subset: CD45RA-negative fraction. This receptor was taken from a man aged 18 to 29 in good health. Some clones in this sample may be carry-over from other donors' samples. V and J are TRBV27 and TRBJ2-7; D not resolved. The CDR3 DNA reads as TGTGCCAGCAGTTTTTACATGCAGAGCTCCTACGAGCAGTACTTC. Protein product: CASSFYMQSSYEQYF.